Listed here is a single T cell receptor beta chain. The CDR3 covers 16 residues. With 0 bases removed from V and 4 bases from J, the gap between germline ends came to 13 bases. Per germline, CDR1 SGHRS and CDR2 YFSETQ. These data are taken from a study of OX40 agonist ivuxolimab in advanced cancers. Using immunoSEQ multiplex PCR, the repertoire was profiled, and TCRdb retains in-frame clones only, with some absent. This sample has 65,000 to 95,000 clones; approximately 82% occur once, and the top ten carry about 0.76%. This TCR was recovered from an adult with an advanced solid tumor such as melanoma, head and neck, liver or kidney cancer. Sequenced material: CD4+ or CD8+ T cells sorted from blood, taken in a trial of the OX40 agonist ivuxolimab. The chain recombines TRBV5-1 with TRBJ2-2; no definite D call. The chain's CDR3 is CASSLVFGVGTGELFF. The CDR3 nucleotides read TGCGCCAGCAGCTTGGTATTCGGCGTAGGCACCGGGGAGCTGTTTTTT. Full variable domain (missing parts from reference TRBV5-1 and TRBJ2-2): KAGVTQTPRYLIKTRGQQVTLSCSPISGHRSVSWYQQTPGQGLQFLFEYFSETQRNKGNFPGRFSGRQFSNSRSEMNVSTLELGDSALYLCASSLVFGVGTGELFFGEGSRLTVL.